The present entry profiles one T cell receptor (beta chain) with its context. The data were taken from a study of blood T cell repertoires in COVID-19. In the original workflow: Amplification of reference gene primers provided the estimated nucleated cell counts. TCRdb keeps only in-frame clones here, not all; method: immunoSEQ multiplex PCR. V, J and clone size are taken as reported in that table, and D and trimming were inferred from the DNA itself. The table shows under 170,000 clones, with 75% to 90% occurring only once. CDR1 is SEHNR and CDR2 is FQNEAQ in the germline V gene (reference sequence). This CDR3 comprises 15 residues. Unmatched junction bases numbered 9, after V lost 5 bases and J lost 2 bases.

Material: peripheral blood. The V gene is TRBV7-9, the J gene TRBJ2-7; 7 bases map to TRBD1. This sequence was found in a man aged 65-85 years with acute or convalescent COVID-19. The CDR3 bases are TGTGCCAGCAGCAAGATGGGACAGCCTACCTACGAGCAGTACTTC. This translates into CASSKMGQPTYEQYF.